This T cell receptor beta chain was found in a study of cytomegalovirus exposure and HLA in healthy donors. Study-wide points: A link between a missense DCLRE1C variant and TCR beta V- and J-gene trimming emerged from a later analysis.

The CDR3 spans 13 residues. Trimming pared 6 bases from V and 1 base from J, leaving 9 bases between. Germline CDR1 reads MNHNY; CDR2 reads SVGAGI (reference sequence). 13 Jbeta primers and 60 Vbeta primers were used for the PCR. Some clones are missing from TCRdb's copy, which holds only in-frame ones; the method was immunoSEQ multiplex PCR. Here the sample spans 150,000 to 180,000 clones, about 68% being singletons. With respect to this clone: Its antigen remains unidentified.

Though probably carrying unrecorded immune exposures, donors were nominally healthy at sampling. The sequencing input was PBMCs. The V and J genes are TRBV6-6 and TRBJ1-1; D remains unclear. The sequence came from a man in his thirties or forties in good health and CMV-seronegative. CDR3 in DNA: TGTGCCAGCAGCCTCTCCAGGAACACTGAAGCTTTCTTT. Its protein product is CASSLSRNTEAFF.